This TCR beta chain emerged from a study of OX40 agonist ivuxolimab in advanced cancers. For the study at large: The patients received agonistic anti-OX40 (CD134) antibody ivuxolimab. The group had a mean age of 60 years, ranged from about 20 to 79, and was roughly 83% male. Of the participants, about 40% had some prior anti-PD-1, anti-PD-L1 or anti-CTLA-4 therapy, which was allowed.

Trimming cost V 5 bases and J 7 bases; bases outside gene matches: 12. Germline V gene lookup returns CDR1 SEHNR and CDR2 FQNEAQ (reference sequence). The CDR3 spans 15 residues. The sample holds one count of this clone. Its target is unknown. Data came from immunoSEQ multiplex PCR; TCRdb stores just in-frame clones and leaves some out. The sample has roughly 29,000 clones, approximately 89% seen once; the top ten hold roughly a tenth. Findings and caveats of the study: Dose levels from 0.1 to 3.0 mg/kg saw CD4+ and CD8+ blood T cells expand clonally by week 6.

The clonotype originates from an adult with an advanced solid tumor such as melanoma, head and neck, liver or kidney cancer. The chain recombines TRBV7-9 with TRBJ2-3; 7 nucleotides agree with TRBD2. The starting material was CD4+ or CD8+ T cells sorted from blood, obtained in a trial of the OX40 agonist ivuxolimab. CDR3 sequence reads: CASSHGTNEGNTQYF. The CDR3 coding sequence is TGTGCCAGCAGCCACGGGACTAACGAAGGGAATACGCAGTATTTT.